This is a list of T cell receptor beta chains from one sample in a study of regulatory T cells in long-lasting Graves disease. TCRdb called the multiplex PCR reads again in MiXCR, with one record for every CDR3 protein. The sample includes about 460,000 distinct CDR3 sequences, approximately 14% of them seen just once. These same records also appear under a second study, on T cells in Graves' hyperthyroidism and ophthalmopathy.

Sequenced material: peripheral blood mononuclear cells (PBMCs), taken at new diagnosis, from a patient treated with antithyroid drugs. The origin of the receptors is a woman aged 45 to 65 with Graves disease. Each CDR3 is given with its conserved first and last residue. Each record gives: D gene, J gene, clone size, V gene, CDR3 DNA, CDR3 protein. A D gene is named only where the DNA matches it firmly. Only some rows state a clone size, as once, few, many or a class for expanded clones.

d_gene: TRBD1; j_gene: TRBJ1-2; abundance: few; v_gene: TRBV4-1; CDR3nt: TGCGCCAGCAGCCAACCTACCGGACAGGCCCTGGGTGGCTACACCTTC; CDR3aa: CASSQPTGQALGGYTF
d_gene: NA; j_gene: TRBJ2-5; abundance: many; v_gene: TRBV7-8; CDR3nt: TGTGCCAGCAGCTTACCTTTCCAAGAGACCCAGTACTTC; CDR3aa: CASSLPFQETQYF
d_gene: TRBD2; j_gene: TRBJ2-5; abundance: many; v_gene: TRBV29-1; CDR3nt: TGCAGCGTGGAGCGAGTAGCGGGAGGGGGAGAGACCCAGTACTTC; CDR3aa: CSVERVAGGGETQYF
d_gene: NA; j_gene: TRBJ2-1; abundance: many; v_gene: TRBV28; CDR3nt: TGTGCCAGCAGTTCGGGGGCGGAAACCCTACACAATGAGCAGTTCTTC; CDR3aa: CASSSGAETLHNEQFF
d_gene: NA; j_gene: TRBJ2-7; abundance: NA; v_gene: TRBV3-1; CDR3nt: TGTGCCAGCAGCCGCGGACAGCCGACCCTTTACGAGCAGTACTTC; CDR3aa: CASSRGQPTLYEQYF
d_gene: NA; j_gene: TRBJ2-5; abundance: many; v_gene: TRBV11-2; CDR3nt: TGTGCCAGCAGCCTAACAGACAGGCAAGAGACCCAGTACTTC; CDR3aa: CASSLTDRQETQYF
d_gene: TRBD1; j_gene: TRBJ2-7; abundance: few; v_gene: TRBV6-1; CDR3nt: TGTGCCAGCAGGTCCCGGACAGGGAGCCCTACCTACGAGCAGTACTTC; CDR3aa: CASRSRTGSPTYEQYF
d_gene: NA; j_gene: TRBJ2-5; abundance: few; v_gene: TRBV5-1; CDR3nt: TGCGCCAGCAGCTTGGCCGAGTGGGCCCAAGAGACCCAGTACTTC; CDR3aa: CASSLAEWAQETQYF
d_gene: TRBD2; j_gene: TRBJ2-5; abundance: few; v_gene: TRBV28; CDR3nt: TGTGCCAGCAGTTCTAGCGGGGAGGGGGAGACCCAGTACTTC; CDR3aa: CASSSSGEGETQYF
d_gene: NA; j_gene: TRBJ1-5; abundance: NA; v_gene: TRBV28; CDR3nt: TGTGCCAGCAGAAACCCGGGACTATATCAGCCCCAGCATTTT; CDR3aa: CASRNPGLYQPQHF
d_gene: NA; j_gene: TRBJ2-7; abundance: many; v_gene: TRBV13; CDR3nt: TGTGCCAGCAGCTCCGCCGAGGGGTCCGCCTACGAGCAGTACTTC; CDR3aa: CASSSAEGSAYEQYF
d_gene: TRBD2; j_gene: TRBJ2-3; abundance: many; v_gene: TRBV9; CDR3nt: TGTGCCAGCAGCCCCGATGGAGTGGCGGGAGGGACAGATACGCAGTATTTT; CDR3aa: CASSPDGVAGGTDTQYF
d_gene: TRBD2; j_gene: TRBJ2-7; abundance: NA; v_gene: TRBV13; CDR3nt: TGTGCCAGCAGCCCCCCAGTACTAGCGGGAGTAGTAGGCTCCGAGCAGTACTTC; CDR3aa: CASSPPVLAGVVGSEQYF
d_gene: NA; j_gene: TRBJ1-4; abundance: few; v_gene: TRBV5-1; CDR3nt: TGCGCCAGCAGGGCGCGGACTTTAGATGGAAAACTGTTTTTT; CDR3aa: CASRARTLDGKLFF
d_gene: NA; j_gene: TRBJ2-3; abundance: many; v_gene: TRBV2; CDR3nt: TGTGCCAGCAGTGAAGTAGGGGGGAAGACAACAGATACGCAGTATTTT; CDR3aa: CASSEVGGKTTDTQYF
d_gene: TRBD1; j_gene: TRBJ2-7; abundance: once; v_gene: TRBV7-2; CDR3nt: TGTGCCAGCAGCTTAGTTGGAACAGGGGGCGAGCAGTACTTC; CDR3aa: CASSLVGTGGEQYF